This T cell receptor beta chain was profiled in a study of early T cells in non-severe SARS-CoV-2 infection. About the research overall: Sequencing was performed on bulk RNA from unsorted whole blood, leaving chains unpaired.

V lost 2 bases to trimming and J lost 0 bases, with 11 bases between them. The CDR3 runs 16 residues. Germline V gives CDR1 SGHAT, CDR2 FQNNGV. As to this clonotype: Its target is unknown.

General observations from the study: Private and CD4 specificities were missed by VDJdb matching, which favored anti-spike CD8 responses.

Unique molecular identifier tags were affixed to discrete cDNA molecules. TCRdb re-derived calls from the 5' RACE reads in MiXCR, one entry per CDR3 protein. The repertoire holds fewer than 90,000 distinct CDR3 sequences, with 13% to 15% as singletons. The sequence derives from an adult who was a healthcare worker with PCR-confirmed SARS-CoV-2 infection or an uninfected control (not recorded which). The chain has TRBV11-2 and TRBJ2-1; maybe TRBD2 (5 bases). Sequenced: whole blood. CDR3 nucleotides: TGTGCCAGCAGCTTAAGCCGACTAAGCTCCTACAATGAGCAGTTCTTC. This encodes CASSLSRLSSYNEQFF.